These T cell receptor beta chains were read from a single sample in a study of identical twins. TCRdb fed the 5' RACE reads into MiXCR, producing one record per CDR3 protein. The sample carries some 500,000 distinct CDR3 sequences, 7.5% to 10% recorded once. Another study also made use of these data, one on yellow fever vaccine responses in identical twins.

The sequencing sample was made of PBMCs. These receptors were collected from a woman between 18 and 30 years old in good health. Each CDR3 is given without its conserved first and last residue. Size is omitted from some rows. Given values are once, few, many or a class for expanded clones.

13	.	TRBJ2-6	TRBV5-1	ASSTTVSGANVLT
13	.	TRBJ2-3	TRBV6-1	ASSTGPGSWDTQY
14	few	TRBJ2-7	TRBV29-1	SVAGLAGVNSYEQY
14	.	TRBJ2-1	TRBV7-2	ASSSPGSGLYNEQF
11	many	TRBJ2-5	TRBV7-9	ASSLAGGETQY
15	few	TRBJ2-2	TRBV4-3	ASSHAPSGGNTGELF
16	few	TRBJ2-1	TRBV3-1	ASSPLAGGPSFRNEQF
11	many	TRBJ2-7	TRBV29-1	SVEFGARDEQY
13	many	TRBJ1-4	TRBV6-5	ASSYLGQENEKLF
13	few	TRBJ2-3	TRBV5-1	ASSSERGSTDTQY
12	few	TRBJ2-3	TRBV27	ASSYRDIPDTQY
10	many	TRBJ2-7	TRBV20-1	SARDNSLEQY
12	many	TRBJ2-7	TRBV5-1	ASSLTGTGNEQY
11	.	TRBJ2-5	TRBV7-3	ASSFSSKETQY
13	many	TRBJ2-7	TRBV24-1	ATSDTGTGLPEQY
11	few	TRBJ2-7	TRBV20-1	SVLAGDSYEQY
13	few	TRBJ1-1	TRBV9	ASSVSTGVRTEAF
14	many	TRBJ1-2	TRBV12-3/TRBV12-4	ASSLPPGHKNYGYT
9	many	TRBJ1-1	TRBV28	ASNRYTEAF
16	few	TRBJ2-5	TRBV29-1	SVRGLAGISRDPAGQY
13	.	TRBJ2-7	TRBV11-2	ASRAPGLGSYEQY
12	many	TRBJ2-5	TRBV7-9	ASSWDRGQETQY
13	few	TRBJ2-3	TRBV5-4	ASSLGAGDPDTQY
12	many	TRBJ1-5	TRBV29-1	SAAGQGSNQPQH
14	few	TRBJ2-3	TRBV7-9	ASSPYRGLGTDTQY
12	many	TRBJ2-3	TRBV4-3	ASSPLLSTDTQY
11	few	TRBJ1-1	TRBV2	ASSEAGNTEAF
13	many	TRBJ2-4	TRBV7-9	ASSLMGLAKNIQY
10	few	TRBJ1-6	TRBV28	ASEDRNSPLH
11	.	TRBJ2-7	TRBV4-2	ASSQRLAYEQY
10	.	TRBJ2-7	TRBV30	AGGQGGNEQY
15	many	TRBJ2-7	TRBV6-1	AISSAGTTPVAYEQY
14	few	TRBJ2-7	TRBV15	ATSRDRSSGTYEQY
13	.	TRBJ2-1	TRBV6-5	ASSYSSGKYNEQF
13	few	TRBJ2-7	TRBV18	ASRRAGVDPYEQY
12	many	TRBJ2-1	TRBV5-1	ASSLDQTGNEQF
14	.	TRBJ2-1	TRBV24-1	ATSDPLYRGRDEQF
16	.	TRBJ2-2	TRBV7-6	ASSRRVLAGGDTGELF
15	few	TRBJ2-3	TRBV28	ASSYTEGGRGTDTQY
12	few	TRBJ2-5	TRBV10-3	AISSMTGSETQY
11	many	TRBJ2-6	TRBV12-3/TRBV12-4	ASKPPGANVLT
11	few	TRBJ2-7	TRBV20-1	SASNSGSYEQY